The 13 T cell receptor beta chains below come from one sample, sequenced in a study of T-cell memory formation after mild COVID-19. TCRdb called the 5' RACE reads again in MiXCR, with one record for every CDR3 protein. The table lists over 500,000 distinct CDR3 sequences, roughly 17% of them singletons. Input material: PBMCs or a T cell subset sorted from them (not recorded which). These receptors were collected from an adult woman who had mild COVID-19 (a few samples of this study predate the infection). Cell type and time point are not known.

This sequence joins TRBV24-1 and TRBJ2-2; no clear D. The CDR3 totals 15 residues. V shed 0 bases and J shed 1 base, with 5 bases lying between them. Germline V gene sequence: CDR1 KGHDR, CDR2 SFDVKD. CDR3 sequence (DNA): TGTGCCACCAGTGATTTGTCCAAGAACACCGGGGAGCTGTTTTTT. Translation gives CATSDLSKNTGELFF.

The chain couples TRBV25-1 to TRBJ2-7; D gene uncertain. The length of the CDR3 is 13 residues. V was clipped by 3 bases and J by 4 bases, with 10 bases between them. CDR1 is MGHDK, CDR2 SYGVNS, per germline. CDR3: CASSEAGAYEQYF. CDR3 bases: TGTGCCAGCAGTGAGGCCGGTGCGTACGAGCAGTACTTC.

A few counts support this clonotype. The chain is built from TRBV2 and TRBJ2-3, with D perhaps TRBD1 (5 bases). The CDR3 extends over 15 amino acids. Trimming shortened V by 2 bases and J by 0 bases, and 9 bases separated the two germline ends. CDR1 and CDR2 from the germline V gene are SNHLY and FYNNEI. The CDR3 reads CASSELDISTDTQYF. CDR3 nucleotides: TGTGCCAGCAGTGAATTGGACATAAGCACAGATACGCAGTATTTT. Complete variable domain (other parts from reference TRBV2 and TRBJ2-3): EPEVTQTPSHQVTQMGQEVILRCVPISNHLYFYWYRQILGQKVEFLVSFYNNEISEKSEIFDDQFSVERPDGSNFTLKIRSTKLEDSAMYFCASSELDISTDTQYFGPGTRLTVL.

This clonotype was seen more than once but under ten times. The rearrangement links TRBV5-5 to TRBJ2-7, with no clear D. CDR3 length: 14 residues. Germline CDR1 and CDR2: SGHKS and YYEKEE (reference sequence). V was clipped by 4 bases and J by 2 bases, with 13 bases between them. CDR3: CASSPLITAYEQYF. The CDR3 DNA reads TGTGCCAGCAGCCCACTTATAACAGCCTACGAGCAGTACTTC.

This clonotype was picked up many times. The chain joins TRBV5-1 to TRBJ1-1, with 7 bases that match TRBD1. The V and J ends lost 4 bases and 5 bases, in that order; junction bases with no gene match: 8. The CDR3 runs 14 residues. Germline CDR1 SGHRS, CDR2 YFSETQ. The CDR3 sequence is CASSPGTDLTEAFF. For the CDR3, the DNA is TGCGCCAGCAGCCCAGGGACAGACCTTACTGAAGCTTTCTTT. Drawing the rest from reference TRBV5-1 and TRBJ1-1, the complete variable domain is KAGVTQTPRYLIKTRGQQVTLSCSPISGHRSVSWYQQTPGQGLQFLFEYFSETQRNKGNFPGRFSGRQFSNSRSEMNVSTLELGDSALYLCASSPGTDLTEAFFGQGTRLTVV.

Only a few counts were recorded for this clonotype. The chain employs TRBV11-2 and TRBJ2-7; TRBD1 aligns across 9 bases. Germline CDR1 and CDR2: SGHAT and FQNNGV. This CDR3 contains 17 residues. Unmatched junction bases numbered 14, after V lost 5 bases and J lost 3 bases. The CDR3 is CASSRIAGTGIIYEQYF. DNA for the CDR3: TGTGCCAGCAGCCGAATCGCCGGGACAGGGATTATCTACGAGCAGTACTTC.

At least ten counts were recorded for this clonotype. The chain employs TRBV20-1 and TRBJ1-2; D gene uncertain. The ends were cut back, 6 bases at V and 7 bases at J, with 24 bases in the middle. Per the germline V gene, CDR1 is DFQATT and CDR2 is SNEGSKA (reference sequence). The CDR3 extends over 15 amino acids. The CDR3: CSAPSPGPTASGYTF. The DNA of the CDR3 is TGCAGTGCCCCCTCCCCGGGCCCCACAGCAAGTGGCTACACCTTC.

This clonotype was counted between two and nine times. V and J are TRBV11-2 and TRBJ2-1, with unresolved D. Germline CDR1 is SGHAT and CDR2 is FQNNGV. The CDR3 sequence is 16 residues long. V lost 3 bases, J lost 1 base, and 13 bases lay in between. As DNA, the CDR3 is TGTGCCAGCAGCTTGGTGCTAGTAAGGTCCTACAATGAGCAGTTCTTC. Translated: CASSLVLVRSYNEQFF.

Only a few counts were recorded for this clonotype. V gene TRBV5-4 combines with J gene TRBJ2-3; 8 bases fit TRBD1. This CDR3 has 14 residues. The ends lost 3 bases at V and 6 bases at J; junction bases unmatched: 6. From germline, CDR1 is SGHNT and CDR2 YYREEE (reference sequence). As DNA, the CDR3 is TGTGCCAGCAGCTCCGGACAGGGTAGGGATACGCAGTATTTT. Its protein is CASSSGQGRDTQYF.

This clonotype occurred a few times. The chain uses TRBV10-3 and TRBJ2-1; 7 bases match TRBD1. J gave up 8 bases and V 8 bases, and 9 bases lay outside the gene matches. This CDR3 is 13 amino acids long. CDR1 ENHRY and CDR2 SYGVKD come from the germline V gene. The CDR3 DNA reads TGTGCCATCGCTAGCCCCCAGGGGGATGAGCAGTTCTTC. This translates into CAIASPQGDEQFF.

This clonotype was counted between two and nine times. V and J are TRBV16 and TRBJ1-1; D possibly corresponds to TRBD1 (5 bases). The CDR3 length is 15 residues. Per the germline V gene, CDR1 is KGHSY and CDR2 is FQNENV. Trimming shortened V by 2 bases and J by 2 bases, and 12 bases separated the two germline ends. This chain's CDR3 is CASSQGAEVNTEAFF. DNA for the CDR3: TGTGCCAGCAGCCAAGGGGCGGAGGTTAACACTGAAGCTTTCTTT.

This clonotype has ten or more counts. The V and J genes are TRBV18 and TRBJ2-7; D is possibly TRBD1 (6 bases). V lost 5 bases, J lost 0 bases, and 14 bases lay in between. CDR3 length equals 15 residues. CDR1 is KGHSH, CDR2 LQKENI, per germline. The CDR3: CASSSQGVSSYEQYF. CDR3 DNA: TGTGCCAGCTCATCACAGGGTGTCTCCTCCTACGAGCAGTACTTC.

In this sample, this clonotype turned up a few times. The chain carries TRBV2 and TRBJ2-2; D ambiguous. The CDR3 sequence is 15 residues long. Looked up from germline, CDR1 is SNHLY and CDR2 is FYNNEI. Trimming removed 2 bases from V and 0 bases from J, with 7 bases in between. CDR3 protein: CASSETHANTGELFF. In nucleotides, the CDR3 is TGTGCCAGCAGTGAAACACACGCGAACACCGGGGAGCTGTTTTTT.